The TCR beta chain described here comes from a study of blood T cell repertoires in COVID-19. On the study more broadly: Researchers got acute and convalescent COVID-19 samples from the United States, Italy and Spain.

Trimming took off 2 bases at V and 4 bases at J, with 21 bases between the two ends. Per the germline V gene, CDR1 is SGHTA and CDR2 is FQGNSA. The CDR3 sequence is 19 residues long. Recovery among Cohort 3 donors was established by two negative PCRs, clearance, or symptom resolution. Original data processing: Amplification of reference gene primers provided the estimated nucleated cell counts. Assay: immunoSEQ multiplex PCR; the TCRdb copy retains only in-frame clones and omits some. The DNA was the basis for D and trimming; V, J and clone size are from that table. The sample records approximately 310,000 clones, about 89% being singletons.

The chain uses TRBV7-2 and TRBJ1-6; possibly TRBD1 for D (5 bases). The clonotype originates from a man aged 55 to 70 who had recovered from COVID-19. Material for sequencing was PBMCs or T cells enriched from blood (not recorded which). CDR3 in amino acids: CASSLKSGGGGGYNSPLHF. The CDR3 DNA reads TGTGCCAGCAGCTTAAAGTCAGGAGGTGGGGGGGGTTATAATTCACCCCTCCACTTT. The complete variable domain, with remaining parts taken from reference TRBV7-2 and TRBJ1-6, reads GAGVSQSPSNKVTEKGKDVELRCDPISGHTALYWYRQSLGQGLEFLIYFQGNSAPDKSGLPSDRFSAERTGGSVSTLTIQRTQQEDSAVYLCASSLKSGGGGGYNSPLHFGNGTRLTVT.